These T cell receptor beta chains were read from a single sample in a study of beta chain features in type 1 diabetes. Method: immunoSEQ multiplex PCR; TCRdb's copy keeps in-frame clones and lacks some. The sample holds about 210,000 clones, roughly 11% seen once. Sequenced material: central memory CD4+ T cells from blood. The receptors were gathered from a man younger than 35 in good health. Both conserved end residues are part of each CDR3. Fields, in order: J gene, clone size, V gene, D gene, CDR3 protein, CDR3 DNA. The D gene is left open where the match is weak. Some rows have no size entry. The others give once, few or many, or a class for an expanded clone.

>TRBJ2-3|few|TRBV30|-
CAWSVRGRDTQYF
TGTGCCTGGAGTGTACGGGGTCGGGATACGCAGTATTTT
>TRBJ2-5|many|TRBV28|TRBD1
CASSFRRTGSQETQYF
TGTGCCAGCAGTTTCCGTCGGACAGGCTCCCAAGAGACCCAGTACTTC
>TRBJ1-4|-|TRBV14|TRBD1
CASSLRSGTGKRTNEKLFF
TGTGCCAGCAGCCTTCGATCCGGGACAGGGAAAAGAACTAATGAAAAACTGTTTTTT
>TRBJ2-1|few|TRBV2|-
CASSNPGLTYNEQFF
TGTGCCAGCAGTAATCCGGGATTAACCTACAATGAGCAGTTCTTC
>TRBJ2-1|few|TRBV5-1|-
CASREGLSYNEQFF
TGCGCCAGCAGGGAGGGTCTATCCTACAATGAGCAGTTCTTC
>TRBJ2-7|-|TRBV5-4|-
CASSSRTESYEQYF
TGTGCCAGCAGCTCCCGGACGGAGAGCTACGAGCAGTACTTC
>TRBJ1-5|-|TRBV10-3|-
CAISDSNQPQHF
TGTGCCATCTCGGACAGCAATCAGCCCCAGCATTTT
>TRBJ2-7|few|TRBV27|TRBD2
CASSLRAGGAYEQYF
TGTGCCAGCAGTTTAAGGGCGGGAGGGGCCTACGAGCAGTACTTC
>TRBJ1-2|few|TRBV20-1|-
CSGGNYGYTF
TGCAGTGGAGGGAACTATGGCTACACCTTC
>TRBJ1-1|-|TRBV6-5|-
CASSPRGRANTEAFF
TGTGCCAGCAGCCCCAGGGGACGGGCGAACACTGAAGCTTTCTTT
>TRBJ2-5|few|TRBV25-1|-
CASSEQDASQETQYF
TGTGCCAGCAGTGAACAGGACGCCTCACAAGAGACCCAGTACTTC
>TRBJ2-1|-|TRBV28|TRBD2
CASSPPAGLAGGGIEQFF
TGTGCCAGCAGCCCCCCTGCGGGACTAGCGGGAGGAGGGATTGAGCAGTTCTTC
>TRBJ2-7|many|TRBV30|TRBD1
CAWSRDRGYEQYF
TGTGCCTGGAGTAGGGACAGGGGATACGAGCAGTACTTC
>TRBJ2-1|few|TRBV4-2|TRBD1
CASSQEPGGSSYNEQFF
TGTGCCAGCAGCCAAGAACCAGGGGGCAGCTCCTACAATGAGCAGTTCTTC